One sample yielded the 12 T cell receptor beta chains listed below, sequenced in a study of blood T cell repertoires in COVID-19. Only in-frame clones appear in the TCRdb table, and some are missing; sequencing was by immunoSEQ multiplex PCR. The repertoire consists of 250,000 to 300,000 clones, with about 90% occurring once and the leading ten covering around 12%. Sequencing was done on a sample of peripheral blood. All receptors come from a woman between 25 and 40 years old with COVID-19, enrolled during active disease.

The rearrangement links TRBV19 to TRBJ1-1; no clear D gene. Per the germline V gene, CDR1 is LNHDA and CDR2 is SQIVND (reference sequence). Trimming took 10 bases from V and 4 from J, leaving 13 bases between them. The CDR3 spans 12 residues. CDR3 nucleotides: TGTGCCACCAAGTCAAGCACCACTGAAGCTTTCTTT. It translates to CATKSSTTEAFF. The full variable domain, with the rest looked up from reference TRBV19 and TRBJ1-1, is DGGITQSPKYLFRKEGQNVTLSCEQNLNHDAMYWYRQDPGQGLRLIYYSQIVNDFQKGDIAEGYSVSREKKESFPLTVTSAQKNPTAFYLCATKSSTTEAFFGQGTRLTVV.

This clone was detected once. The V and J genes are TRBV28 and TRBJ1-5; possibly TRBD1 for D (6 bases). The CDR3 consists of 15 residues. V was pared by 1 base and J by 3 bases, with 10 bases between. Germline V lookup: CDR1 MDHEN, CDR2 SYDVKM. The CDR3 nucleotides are TGTGCCAGCAGTTTATCGACAGGTTACAATCAGCCCCAGCATTTT. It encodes CASSLSTGYNQPQHF.

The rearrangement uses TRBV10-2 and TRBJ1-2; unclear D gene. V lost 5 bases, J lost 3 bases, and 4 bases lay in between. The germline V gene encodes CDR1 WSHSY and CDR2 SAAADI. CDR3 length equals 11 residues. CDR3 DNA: TGCGCCAGCAGTCCAGACTATGGCTACACCTTC. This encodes CASSPDYGYTF.

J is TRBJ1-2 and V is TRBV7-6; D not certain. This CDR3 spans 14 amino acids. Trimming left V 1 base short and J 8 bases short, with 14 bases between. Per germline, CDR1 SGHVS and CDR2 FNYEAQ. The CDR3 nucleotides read TGTGCCAGCAGCTTAGTTCCAGAATTATGGGGCTACACCTTC. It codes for CASSLVPELWGYTF.

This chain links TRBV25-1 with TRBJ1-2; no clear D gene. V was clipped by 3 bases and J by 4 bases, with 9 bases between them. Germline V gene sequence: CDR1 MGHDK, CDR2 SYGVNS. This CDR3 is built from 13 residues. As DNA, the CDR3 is TGTGCCAGCAGTGAGGCCAGTACCTATGGCTACACCTTC. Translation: CASSEASTYGYTF.

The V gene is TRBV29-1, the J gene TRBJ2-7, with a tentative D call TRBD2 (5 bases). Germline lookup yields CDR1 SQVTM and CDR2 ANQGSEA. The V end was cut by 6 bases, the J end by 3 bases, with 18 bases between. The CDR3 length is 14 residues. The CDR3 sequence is CSVITSGVGYEQYF. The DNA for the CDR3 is TGCAGCGTGATAACTTCCGGGGTAGGCTACGAGCAGTACTTC.

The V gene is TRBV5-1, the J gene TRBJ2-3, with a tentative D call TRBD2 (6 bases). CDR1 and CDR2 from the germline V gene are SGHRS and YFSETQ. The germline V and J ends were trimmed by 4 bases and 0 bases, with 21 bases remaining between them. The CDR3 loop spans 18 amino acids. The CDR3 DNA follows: TGCGCCAGCAGCCTAAATCGTGGCGGGGACCGAAGCACAGATACGCAGTATTTT. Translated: CASSLNRGGDRSTDTQYF.

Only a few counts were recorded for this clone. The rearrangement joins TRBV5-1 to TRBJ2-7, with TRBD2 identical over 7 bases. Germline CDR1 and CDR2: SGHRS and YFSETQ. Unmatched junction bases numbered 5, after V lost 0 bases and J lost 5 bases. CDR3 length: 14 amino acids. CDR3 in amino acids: CASSLAGRVDEQYF. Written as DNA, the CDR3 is TGCGCCAGCAGCTTGGCAGGGAGGGTCGACGAGCAGTACTTC.

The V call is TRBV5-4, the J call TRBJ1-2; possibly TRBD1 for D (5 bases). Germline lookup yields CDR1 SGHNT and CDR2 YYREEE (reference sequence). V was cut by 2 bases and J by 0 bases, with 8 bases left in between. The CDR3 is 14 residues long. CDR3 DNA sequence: TGTGCCAGCAGCTTCCGACAGACTAACTATGGCTACACCTTC. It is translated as CASSFRQTNYGYTF.

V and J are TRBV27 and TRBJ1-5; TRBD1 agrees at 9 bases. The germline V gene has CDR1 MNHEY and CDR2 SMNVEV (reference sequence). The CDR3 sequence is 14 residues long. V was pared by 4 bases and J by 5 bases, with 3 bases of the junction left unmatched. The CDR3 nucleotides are TGTGCCAGCAGTTGGACAGGGGATGATCAGCCCCAGCATTTT. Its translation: CASSWTGDDQPQHF.

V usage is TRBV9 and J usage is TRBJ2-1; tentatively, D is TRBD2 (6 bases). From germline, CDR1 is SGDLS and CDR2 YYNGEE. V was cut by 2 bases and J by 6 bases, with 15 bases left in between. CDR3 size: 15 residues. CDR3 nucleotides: TGTGCCAGCAGCGTCTACCGGGACTCCCCCAATGAGCAGTTCTTC. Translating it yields CASSVYRDSPNEQFF. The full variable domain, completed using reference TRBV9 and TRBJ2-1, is DSGVTQTPKHLITATGQRVTLRCSPRSGDLSVYWYQQSLDQGLQFLIQYYNGEERAKGNILERFSAQQFPDLHSELNLSSLELGDSALYFCASSVYRDSPNEQFFGPGTRLTVL.

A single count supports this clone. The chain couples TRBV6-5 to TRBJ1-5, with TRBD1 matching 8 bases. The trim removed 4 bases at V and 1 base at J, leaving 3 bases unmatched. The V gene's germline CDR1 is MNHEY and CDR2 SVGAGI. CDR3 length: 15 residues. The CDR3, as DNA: TGTGCCAGCAGTTTACAGGGGGGGAGCAATCAGCCCCAGCATTTT. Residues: CASSLQGGSNQPQHF.